The next 8 T cell receptor beta chains were all read from a single sample in a study of blood T cells in healthy people across ages. Through a sample-barcoded 5' primer and a J-beta primer mix, a second PCR was run for 7 to 11 cycles. TCRdb redid the calling of the 5' RACE reads with MiXCR, one entry per CDR3 protein. The table records fewer than 900,000 distinct CDR3 sequences, around 40% of them present only once. The sample comprised blood. All receptors derive from a woman aged 55 to 70 in good health.

The chain has TRBV6-5 and TRBJ2-3; D possibly corresponds to TRBD2 (7 bases). Germline V gene data show CDR1 as MNHEY and CDR2 as SVGAGI. CDR3 length: 16 amino acids. V shed 6 bases and J shed 8 bases, with 24 bases lying between them. The CDR3 loop reads CASSSGQLGGPGTQYF. The CDR3 DNA sequence: TGTGCCAGCAGCTCCGGACAGCTCGGGGGGCCAGGTACGCAGTATTTT.

The CDR3 coding sequence is TGTGCCTGGGCCCCGGGACAGGGTTTCTACGAGCAGTACTTC. Protein product: CAWAPGQGFYEQYF. The gene calls are TRBV30 and TRBJ2-7; 9 positions match TRBD1. CDR1 and CDR2 (germline): GTSNPN, SVGIG (reference sequence). The ends lost 5 bases at V and 3 bases at J; junction bases unmatched: 8. The CDR3 is 14 residues long.

The chain is built from TRBV10-3 and TRBJ2-1; D gene unclear. There are 15 residues in the CDR3. V was shortened by 6 bases and J by 0 bases, with 12 bases between the two germline ends. In germline, CDR1 is ENHRY, CDR2 SYGVKD. As DNA, the CDR3 is TGTGCCATCAGCGAACTTCCCAGCTCCTACAATGAGCAGTTCTTC. It yields the protein CAISELPSSYNEQFF.

This sequence joins TRBV7-2 and TRBJ2-2, with 9 bases aligning to TRBD1. Germline V gene sequence: CDR1 SGHTA, CDR2 FQGNSA. The CDR3 is 17 amino acids. The V and J ends lost 5 bases and 6 bases, in that order; junction bases with no gene match: 13. In nucleotides, the CDR3 is TGTGCCAGCAGCCTAACCAAGGGACAGGGAAATCCCGGGGAGCTGTTTTTT. Its protein product is CASSLTKGQGNPGELFF.

This clonotype was picked up many times. The chain carries TRBV28 and TRBJ1-2, with a weak D call TRBD1 (5 bases). V was trimmed by 8 bases and J by 4 bases, leaving 17 bases between them. The CDR3 is made up of 14 amino acids. Germline V gene sequence: CDR1 MDHEN, CDR2 SYDVKM. The chain's CDR3 is CASLSRDGGYGYTF. The DNA of the CDR3 is TGTGCCAGCCTCAGCCGGGACGGCGGCTATGGCTACACCTTC.

This clonotype has only a few counts. The chain has TRBV12-3 or TRBV12-4 and TRBJ2-1; no reliable D call. This CDR3 region has 15 residues. V lost 4 bases, J lost 0 bases, and 10 bases lay in between. CDR3: CASSSAWSSYNEQFF. The CDR3 coding sequence is TGTGCCAGCAGTTCAGCCTGGAGCTCCTACAATGAGCAGTTCTTC.

This clonotype was detected ten times or more. The V gene is TRBV20-1, the J gene TRBJ2-1; 11 nucleotides line up with TRBD2. CDR1 DFQATT and CDR2 SNEGSKA come from the germline V gene (reference sequence). J gave up 8 bases and V 1 base, and 7 bases lay outside the gene matches. The CDR3 is made up of 15 amino acids. CDR3 sequence: CSARALAGEEDEQFF. The CDR3 DNA follows: TGCAGTGCTAGAGCACTAGCGGGAGAGGAGGATGAGCAGTTCTTC.

The chain uses TRBV7-2 and TRBJ1-2, with a possible D match to TRBD1 (6 bases). Germline CDR1 reads SGHTA; CDR2 reads FQGNSA. Trimming removed 6 bases at V and 2 bases at J, with 13 bases between. The CDR3 totals 14 residues. The DNA of the CDR3 is TGTGCCAGCAGACCTGGGGGGGCAAACTATGGCTACACCTTC. It specifies CASRPGGANYGYTF.